Below, 21 T cell receptor beta chains from the same sample are listed, as sequenced in a study of cytomegalovirus exposure and HLA in healthy donors. Sequencing was performed with immunoSEQ multiplex PCR; in TCRdb, only in-frame clones are kept and a portion is missing. The sample lists 100,000 to 150,000 clones, 80% to 90% seen once, with about 2.1% in the top ten. Sequenced material: PBMCs. The receptors originated from a woman under 30 in good health and CMV-seronegative.

The chain joins TRBV27 to TRBJ2-3, with 10 bases identical to TRBD2. V shed 6 bases, J shed 1 base, and the junction held 4 bases outside the gene matches. Per the germline V gene, CDR1 is MNHEY and CDR2 is SMNVEV (reference sequence). The CDR3 sequence is 15 residues long. The DNA for the CDR3 is TGTGCCAGCAGCCCCGGGACTAGCGGCACAGATACGCAGTATTTT. Its protein product is CASSPGTSGTDTQYF.

This chain joins TRBV15 and TRBJ2-7; D perhaps matches TRBD1 (5 bases). The germline V gene has CDR1 LNHNV and CDR2 YYDKDF (reference sequence). V shed 1 base and J shed 2 bases, with 12 bases lying between them. CDR3 length equals 15 residues. CDR3 sequence reads: CATSRGDRNTYEQYF. The CDR3 coding sequence is TGTGCCACCAGCAGAGGTGACAGAAACACCTACGAGCAGTACTTC.

This chain uses TRBV5-4 with TRBJ2-7; perhaps TRBD1 as D (6 bases). Germline V CDR1 and CDR2: SGHNT, YYREEE (reference sequence). The ends were cut back, 3 bases at V and 6 bases at J, with 13 bases in the middle. The CDR3 is 13 amino acids. The CDR3 region has the DNA TGTGCCAGCAGCTCCAAAAACAGGGTCGAGCAGTACTTC. Its protein is CASSSKNRVEQYF.

Here the CDR3 reads CASSPAGLAGGQGDTQYF. In DNA, the CDR3 is TGTGCCAGCAGCCCGGCGGGACTAGCGGGAGGTCAGGGAGATACGCAGTATTTT. J is TRBJ2-3 and V is TRBV7-9, with 15 bases aligning to TRBD2. The V and J ends lost 5 bases and 5 bases, in that order; junction bases with no gene match: 11. In germline, CDR1 is SEHNR, CDR2 FQNEAQ (reference sequence). This CDR3 spans 18 amino acids.

J is TRBJ2-7 and V is TRBV28, with 8 bases matching TRBD2. Germline CDR1 is MDHEN and CDR2 is SYDVKM. The CDR3 contains 17 residues. Losses at the gene ends were 11 bases for V and 1 base for J; bases not matched to a gene: 19. The chain's CDR3 is CALGGSMGREASYEQYF. DNA of the CDR3: TGTGCCCTCGGAGGCAGCATGGGGCGGGAGGCATCCTACGAGCAGTACTTC.

This chain joins TRBV5-8 and TRBJ2-7; 15 nucleotides align to TRBD2. J lost 2 bases, V lost 2 bases, and 2 bases had no gene match. Germline loops: CDR1 SGHTS, CDR2 YDEGEE. The length of the CDR3 is 16 residues. The CDR3 spells CASSFRTSGRAYEQYF. CDR3 DNA: TGTGCCAGCAGCTTCCGGACTAGCGGGAGGGCCTACGAGCAGTACTTC.

The chain carries TRBV4-2 and TRBJ2-7, with D possibly TRBD1 on 5 matching bases. This CDR3 has 15 amino acids. CDR1 is LGHNA and CDR2 is YNFKEQ in the germline V gene. The V end was cut by 5 bases, the J end by 2 bases, with 16 bases between. DNA for the CDR3: TGTGCCAGCAGCTCATCGGAGCAGGGAACCTACGAGCAGTACTTC. This encodes CASSSSEQGTYEQYF.

This clone was found many times. This chain joins TRBV7-8 and TRBJ1-2; a weak D match, TRBD1 (6 bases). The CDR3 sequence is 13 residues long. With 8 bases removed from V and 5 bases from J, the gap between germline ends came to 15 bases. CDR1 is SGHVS and CDR2 is FQNEAQ in the germline V gene. CDR3 amino acids: CASAKGGAYGYTF. CDR3 DNA sequence: TGTGCCAGCGCTAAGGGGGGGGCGTATGGCTACACCTTC. The variable domain in full, completed from reference TRBV7-8 and TRBJ1-2, reads GAGVSQSPRYKVAKRGQDVALRCDPISGHVSLFWYQQALGQGPEFLTYFQNEAQLDKSGLPSDRFFAERPEGSVSTLKIQRTQQEDSAVYLCASAKGGAYGYTFGSGTRLTVV.

J is TRBJ2-7 and V is TRBV4-1, with TRBD2 identical over 7 bases. The V segment lost 4 bases and the J segment 0 bases; nucleotides outside the gene matches: 15. The CDR3 sequence is 18 residues long. The germline V gene has CDR1 MGHRA and CDR2 YSYEKL. The CDR3 here is CASSRDGASGDISYEQYF. The CDR3 DNA follows: TGCGCCAGCAGCCGGGACGGAGCTAGCGGTGATATCTCCTACGAGCAGTACTTC.

The genes are TRBV13 and TRBJ2-1; 7 bases agree with TRBD2. Germline-derived CDR1 and CDR2 are PRHDT and FYEKMQ (reference sequence). The CDR3 contains 16 residues. With V trimmed by 0 bases and J by 7 bases, 9 bases remained unmatched. CDR3 in amino acids: CASSLGLTSAVNEQFF. The CDR3 DNA is TGTGCCAGCAGCTTAGGCCTCACTAGCGCTGTTAATGAGCAGTTCTTC.

The chain combines TRBV2 with TRBJ2-7; perhaps TRBD2 as D (7 bases). V dropped 3 bases and J dropped 0 bases, with 15 bases sitting between them. The germline CDR1 and CDR2 sequences are SNHLY and FYNNEI. The CDR3 runs to 16 residues. This chain's CDR3 is CASSERGRTGSYEQYF. Here the CDR3 DNA reads TGTGCCAGCAGTGAGCGGGGGCGGACCGGCTCCTACGAGCAGTACTTC.

This clone was seen once. The J gene is TRBJ2-7, the V gene TRBV28; 8 bases match TRBD1. The V gene end was trimmed by 5 bases and the J gene end by 3 bases; junction bases not matched to a gene: 6. CDR1 and CDR2 (germline): MDHEN, SYDVKM. This CDR3 has 14 residues. CDR3 sequence (DNA): TGTGCCAGCAGTACCGGGACAGGTTACTACGAGCAGTACTTC. Protein product: CASSTGTGYYEQYF. Based on the CDR3 plus reference TRBV28 and TRBJ2-7, the full variable domain is DVKVTQSSRYLVKRTGEKVFLECVQDMDHENMFWYRQDPGLGLRLIYFSYDVKMKEKGDIPEGYSVSREKKERFSLILESASTNQTSMYLCASSTGTGYYEQYFGPGTRLTVT.

This chain links TRBV5-1 with TRBJ2-1, with 9 bases that match TRBD1. Trimming cost V 3 bases and J 4 bases; bases outside gene matches: 5. The CDR3 has 15 amino acids. The germline V gene has CDR1 SGHRS and CDR2 YFSETQ. CDR3 protein: CASSSTGQGYNEQFF. CDR3 in DNA: TGCGCCAGCAGCTCAACGGGACAGGGATACAATGAGCAGTTCTTC. Supplemented by reference TRBV5-1 and TRBJ2-1, the full variable domain reads KAGVTQTPRYLIKTRGQQVTLSCSPISGHRSVSWYQQTPGQGLQFLFEYFSETQRNKGNFPGRFSGRQFSNSRSEMNVSTLELGDSALYLCASSSTGQGYNEQFFGPGTRLTVL.

The chain recombines TRBV7-9 with TRBJ2-3, with 10 positions matching TRBD2. Trimming took 8 bases from V and 0 from J; bases not matched to a gene: 5. CDR1 is SEHNR and CDR2 is FQNEAQ in the germline V gene (reference sequence). This CDR3 contains 15 residues. CDR3 protein: CASGRTSGSTDTQYF. The DNA of the CDR3 is TGTGCCAGCGGACGGACTAGCGGTAGCACAGATACGCAGTATTTT.

The chain combines TRBV5-6 with TRBJ1-2; no firm D call. Germline lookup yields CDR1 SGHDT and CDR2 YYEEEE. The CDR3 consists of 12 residues. Trimming removed 2 bases from V and 7 bases from J, with 9 bases in between. In nucleotides, the CDR3 is TGTGCCAGCAGCTTTGAACTAACTGGCTACACCTTC. Translated: CASSFELTGYTF.

The V and J genes are TRBV30 and TRBJ1-1; D may be TRBD1 (6 bases). This CDR3 has 16 amino acids. Per germline, CDR1 GTSNPN and CDR2 SVGIG (reference sequence). Trimming shortened V by 4 bases and J by 0 bases, and 18 bases separated the two germline ends. CDR3 nucleotides: TGTGCCTGGATTGGGGAGGGGGGGTTCATGAACACTGAAGCTTTCTTT. Translating it yields CAWIGEGGFMNTEAFF.

This chain uses TRBV13 with TRBJ2-4, with TRBD2 matching 8 bases. The V gene end was trimmed by 1 base and the J gene end by 7 bases; junction bases not matched to a gene: 6. CDR3 size: 15 residues. Germline assignment: CDR1 PRHDT and CDR2 FYEKMQ (reference sequence). CDR3 sequence (DNA): TGTGCCAGCAGCTTAGCTAGCGGGCTGGGGAACATTCAGTACTTC. Translation: CASSLASGLGNIQYF.

The genes are TRBV10-3 and TRBJ1-5; D gene ambiguous. With 4 bases removed from V and 6 bases from J, the gap between germline ends came to 13 bases. The CDR3 is 14 amino acids. Germline CDR1 reads ENHRY; CDR2 reads SYGVKD. The CDR3 DNA follows: TGTGCCATCAGTGGATATATTGCGGGTCAGCCCCAGCATTTT. Translation: CAISGYIAGQPQHF.

The chain recombines TRBV6-1 with TRBJ2-5; the D gene is possibly TRBD2 (6 bases). The germline gives CDR1 MNHNS, CDR2 SASEGT. The CDR3 extends over 13 amino acids. V lost 6 bases to trimming and J lost 5 bases, with 13 bases between them. The CDR3, as DNA: TGTGCCAGCAGATATGGAGGGTCCGAGACCCAGTACTTC. Protein product: CASRYGGSETQYF.

In its sample, this clone was seen once. The chain links TRBV28 to TRBJ2-2, with D maybe TRBD2 (6 bases). CDR1 is MDHEN and CDR2 is SYDVKM in the germline V gene. The length of the CDR3 is 17 residues. Trimming cost V 6 bases and J 5 bases, with 22 bases left between them. CDR3 sequence reads: CASSWRAGRGPTGELFF. The CDR3 DNA reads as TGTGCCAGCAGCTGGAGGGCGGGCCGAGGGCCAACCGGGGAGCTGTTTTTT. The full variable domain, in which reference TRBV28 and TRBJ2-2 provide the parts outside the CDR3, is DVKVTQSSRYLVKRTGEKVFLECVQDMDHENMFWYRQDPGLGLRLIYFSYDVKMKEKGDIPEGYSVSREKKERFSLILESASTNQTSMYLCASSWRAGRGPTGELFFGEGSRLTVL.

The chain has TRBV5-1 and TRBJ2-3; 7 bases line up with TRBD1. Germline CDR1 reads SGHRS; CDR2 reads YFSETQ. The V and J ends lost 7 bases and 3 bases, in that order; junction bases with no gene match: 2. The CDR3 length is 12 residues. Here the CDR3 DNA reads TGCGCCAGCCGCAGGGGGACAGATACGCAGTATTTT. Translated, it gives CASRRGTDTQYF.